This T cell receptor (beta chain) was sequenced in a study of monozygotic twins with cystic fibrosis. This clone has a single count. The antigen is undetermined. TCRdb's copy holds only in-frame clones and misses some; the assay was immunoSEQ multiplex PCR. This table holds 13,000 to 15,000 clones, approximately 81% found once. Germline CDR1 and CDR2: MNHNS and SASEGT. The CDR3 spans 15 residues. V trimming: 3 bases; J trimming: 7 bases; junction bases outside the gene matches: 11. Overall study results and limits: Low clonality (median roughly 0.009) suggested a mostly naive repertoire. In 13 of 16 pairs, V gene usage was closest to the co-twin's. Monozygotic CF twins shared more identical nucleotide clonotypes than unrelated patients.

The sequenced sample was blood. The sequence came from a boy between 10 and 17 years old with cystic fibrosis. This chain connects TRBV6-1 to TRBJ1-2; 7 bases are shared with TRBD1. CDR3 nucleotide sequence: TGTGCCAGCAGTGATTTGTCGAGGGGGCAAGGTGGCTACACCTTC. Translating gives CASSDLSRGQGGYTF.